The clone carrying this T cell receptor (beta chain) appeared many times. Its target is unknown. The sample originates from a study of T cell repertoires in cytomegalovirus infection. TCRdb recomputed calls from the reads with MiXCR, one row per CDR3 protein. The sample includes 900,000 to 950,000 distinct CDR3 sequences, roughly 31% of them seen just once. The CDR3 has 15 amino acids. Germline V gene data show CDR1 as SEHNR and CDR2 as FQNEAQ (reference sequence). V was clipped by 4 bases and J by 0 bases, with 10 bases between them. Sample: cultured CD8+ T cells from PBMCs, taken from culture after CMV antigen stimulation. The V gene is TRBV7-9, the J gene TRBJ1-5; D ambiguous. The TCR originated in a human donor in good health (CMV status not recorded). Some clones in this sample may be carry-over from other donors' samples. In DNA, the CDR3 is TGTGCCAGCAGCTCGGACCTTTATAGCAATCAGCCCCAGCATTTT. It is translated as CASSSDLYSNQPQHF.